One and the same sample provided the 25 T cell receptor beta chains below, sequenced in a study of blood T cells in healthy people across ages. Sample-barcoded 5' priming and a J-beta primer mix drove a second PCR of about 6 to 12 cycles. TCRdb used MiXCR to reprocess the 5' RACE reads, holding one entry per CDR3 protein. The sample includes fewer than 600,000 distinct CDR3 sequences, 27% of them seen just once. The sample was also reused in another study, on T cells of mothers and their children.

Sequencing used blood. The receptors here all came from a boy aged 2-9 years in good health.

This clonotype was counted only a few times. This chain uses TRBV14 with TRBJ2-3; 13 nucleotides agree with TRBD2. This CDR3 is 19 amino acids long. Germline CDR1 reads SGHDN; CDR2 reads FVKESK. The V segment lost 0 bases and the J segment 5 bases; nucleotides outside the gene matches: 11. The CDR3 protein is CASSQDRRTSGRGVDTQYF. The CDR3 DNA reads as TGTGCCAGCAGCCAAGATCGGAGGACTAGCGGGAGAGGTGTAGATACGCAGTATTTT.

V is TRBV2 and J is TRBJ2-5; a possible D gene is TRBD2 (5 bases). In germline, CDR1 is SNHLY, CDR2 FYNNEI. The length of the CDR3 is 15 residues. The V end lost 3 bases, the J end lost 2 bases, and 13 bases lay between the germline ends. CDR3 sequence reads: CASSEEAAGQETQYF. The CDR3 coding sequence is TGTGCCAGCAGTGAGGAAGCGGCTGGTCAAGAGACCCAGTACTTC.

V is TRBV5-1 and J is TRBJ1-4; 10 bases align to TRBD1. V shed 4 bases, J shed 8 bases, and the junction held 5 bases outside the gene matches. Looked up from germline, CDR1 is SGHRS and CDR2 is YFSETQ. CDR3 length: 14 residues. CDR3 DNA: TGCGCCAGCAGCACCGGGACAGGGGAAGAAAAACTGTTTTTT. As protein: CASSTGTGEEKLFF.

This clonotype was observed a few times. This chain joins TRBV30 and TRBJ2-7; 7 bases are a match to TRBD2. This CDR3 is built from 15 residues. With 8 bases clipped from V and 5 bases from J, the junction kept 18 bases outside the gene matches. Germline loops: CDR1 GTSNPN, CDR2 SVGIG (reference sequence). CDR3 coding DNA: TGTGCCCGCCGGGGGTCTTGGGAGGGCCACGACGAGCAGTACTTC. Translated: CARRGSWEGHDEQYF. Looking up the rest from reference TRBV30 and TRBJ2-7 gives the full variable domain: SQTIHQWPATLVQPVGSPLSLECTVEGTSNPNLYWYRQAAGRGLQLLFYSVGIGQISSEVPQNLSASRPQDRQFILSSKKLLLSDSGFYLCARRGSWEGHDEQYFGPGTRLTVT.

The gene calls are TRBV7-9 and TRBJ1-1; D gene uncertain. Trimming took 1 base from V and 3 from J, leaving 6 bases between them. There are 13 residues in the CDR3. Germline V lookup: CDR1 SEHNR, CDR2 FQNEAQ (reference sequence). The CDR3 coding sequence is TGTGCCAGCAGCTTAGAGAGTCACACTGAAGCTTTCTTT. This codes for CASSLESHTEAFF. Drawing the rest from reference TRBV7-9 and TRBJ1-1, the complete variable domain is DTGVSQNPRHKITKRGQNVTFRCDPISEHNRLYWYRQTLGQGPEFLTYFQNEAQLEKSRLLSDRFSAERPKGSFSTLEIQRTEQGDSAMYLCASSLESHTEAFFGQGTRLTVV.

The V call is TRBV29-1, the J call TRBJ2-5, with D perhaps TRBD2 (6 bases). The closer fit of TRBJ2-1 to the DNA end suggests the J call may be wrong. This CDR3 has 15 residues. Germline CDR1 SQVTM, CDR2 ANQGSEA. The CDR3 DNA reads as TGCAGCGCCGAACTAACGGGAGATCGTTACAATGAGCAGTTCTTC. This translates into CSAELTGDRYNEQFF.

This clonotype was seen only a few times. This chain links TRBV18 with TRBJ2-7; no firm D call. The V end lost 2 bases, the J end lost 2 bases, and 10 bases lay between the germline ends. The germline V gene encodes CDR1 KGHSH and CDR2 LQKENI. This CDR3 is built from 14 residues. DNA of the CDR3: TGTGCCAGCTCACCAGTAAACTCCCCCTACGAGCAGTACTTC. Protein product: CASSPVNSPYEQYF.

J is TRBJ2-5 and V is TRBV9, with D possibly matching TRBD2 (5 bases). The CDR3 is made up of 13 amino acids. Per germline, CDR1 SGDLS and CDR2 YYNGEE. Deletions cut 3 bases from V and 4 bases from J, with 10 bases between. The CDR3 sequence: CASSALERETQYF. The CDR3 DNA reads TGTGCCAGCAGCGCACTAGAACGAGAGACCCAGTACTTC.

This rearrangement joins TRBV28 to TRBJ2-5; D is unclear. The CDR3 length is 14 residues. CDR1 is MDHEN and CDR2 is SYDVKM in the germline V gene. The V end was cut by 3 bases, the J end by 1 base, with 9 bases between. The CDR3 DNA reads TGTGCCAGCAGTTTCGGGTCATCCCAAGAGACCCAGTACTTC. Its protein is CASSFGSSQETQYF.

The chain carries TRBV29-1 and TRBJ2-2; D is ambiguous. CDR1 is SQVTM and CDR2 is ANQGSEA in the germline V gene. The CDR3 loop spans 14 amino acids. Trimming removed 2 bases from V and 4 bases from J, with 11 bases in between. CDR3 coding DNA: TGCAGCGTTGAAATGAGCCCGCGCACCGGGGAGCTGTTTTTT. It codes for CSVEMSPRTGELFF.

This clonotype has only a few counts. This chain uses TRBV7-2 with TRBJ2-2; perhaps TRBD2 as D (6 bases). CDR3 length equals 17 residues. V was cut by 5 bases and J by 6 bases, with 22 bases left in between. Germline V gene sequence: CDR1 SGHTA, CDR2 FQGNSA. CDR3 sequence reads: CASSHPGTSSLAGELFF. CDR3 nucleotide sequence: TGTGCCAGCAGCCATCCCGGGACTTCCTCCCTGGCCGGGGAGCTGTTTTTT.

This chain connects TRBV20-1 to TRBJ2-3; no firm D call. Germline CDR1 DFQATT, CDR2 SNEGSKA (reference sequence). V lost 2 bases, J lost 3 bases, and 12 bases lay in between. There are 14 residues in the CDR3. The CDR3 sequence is CSARNTFRTDTQYF. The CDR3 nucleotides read TGCAGTGCTAGAAATACTTTCAGGACAGATACGCAGTATTTT.

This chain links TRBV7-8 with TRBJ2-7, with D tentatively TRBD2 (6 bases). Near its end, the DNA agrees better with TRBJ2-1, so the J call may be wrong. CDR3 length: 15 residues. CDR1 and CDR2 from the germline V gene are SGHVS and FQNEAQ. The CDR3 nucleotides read TGTGCCAGCAGCTTAGCGCGACCGGTGGGGGGTGAGCAGTTCTTC. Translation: CASSLARPVGGEQFF.

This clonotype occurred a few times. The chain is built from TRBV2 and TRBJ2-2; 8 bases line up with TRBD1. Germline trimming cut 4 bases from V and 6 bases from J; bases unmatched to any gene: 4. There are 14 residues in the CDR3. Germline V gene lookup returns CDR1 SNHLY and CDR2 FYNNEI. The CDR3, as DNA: TGTGCCAGCAGTGTCGGGACAGGCCCCGGGGAGCTGTTTTTT. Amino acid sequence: CASSVGTGPGELFF.

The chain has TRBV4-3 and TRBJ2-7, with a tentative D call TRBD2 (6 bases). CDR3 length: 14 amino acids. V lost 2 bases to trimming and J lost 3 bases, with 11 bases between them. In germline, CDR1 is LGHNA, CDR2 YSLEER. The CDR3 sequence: CASSQSRGNYEQYF. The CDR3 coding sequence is TGCGCCAGCAGCCAAAGCCGGGGGAACTACGAGCAGTACTTC.

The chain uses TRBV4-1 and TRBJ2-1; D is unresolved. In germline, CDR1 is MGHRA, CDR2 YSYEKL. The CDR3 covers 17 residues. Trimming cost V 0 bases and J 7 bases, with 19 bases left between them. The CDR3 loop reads CASSQERGYGSTNEQFF. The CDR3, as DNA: TGCGCCAGCAGCCAAGAACGAGGCTACGGGTCTACAAATGAGCAGTTCTTC.

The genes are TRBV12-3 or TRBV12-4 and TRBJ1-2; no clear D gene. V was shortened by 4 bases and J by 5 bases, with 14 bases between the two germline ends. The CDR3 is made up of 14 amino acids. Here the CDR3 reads CASSSDSERYGYTF. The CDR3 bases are TGTGCCAGCAGTTCGGATTCTGAGAGGTATGGCTACACCTTC.

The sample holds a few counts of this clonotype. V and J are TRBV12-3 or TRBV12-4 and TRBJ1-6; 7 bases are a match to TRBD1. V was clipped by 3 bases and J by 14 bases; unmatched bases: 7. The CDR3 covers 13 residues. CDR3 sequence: CASSFIGGNTLHF. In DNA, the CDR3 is TGTGCCAGCAGTTTTATAGGGGGCAACACCCTCCACTTT.

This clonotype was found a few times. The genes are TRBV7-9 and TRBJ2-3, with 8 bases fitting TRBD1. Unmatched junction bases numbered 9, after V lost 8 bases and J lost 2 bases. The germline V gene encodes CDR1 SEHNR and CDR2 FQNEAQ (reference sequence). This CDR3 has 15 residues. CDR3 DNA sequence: TGTGCCAGCGGATCCTCGGGACAGGACACAGATACGCAGTATTTT. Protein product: CASGSSGQDTDTQYF.

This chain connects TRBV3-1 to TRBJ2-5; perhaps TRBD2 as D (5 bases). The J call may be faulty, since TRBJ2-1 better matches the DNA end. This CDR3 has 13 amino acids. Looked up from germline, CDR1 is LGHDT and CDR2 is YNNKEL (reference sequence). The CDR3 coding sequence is TGTGCCAGCAGCCAACGACCGAGGGATGAGCAGTTCTTC. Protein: CASSQRPRDEQFF.

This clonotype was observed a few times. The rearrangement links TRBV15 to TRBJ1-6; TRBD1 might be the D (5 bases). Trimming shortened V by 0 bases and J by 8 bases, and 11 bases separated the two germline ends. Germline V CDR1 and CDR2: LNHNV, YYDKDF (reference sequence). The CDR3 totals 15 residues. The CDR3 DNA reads TGTGCCACCAGCAGAGAGGGACTAGGGTATTCACCCCTCCACTTT. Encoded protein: CATSREGLGYSPLHF.

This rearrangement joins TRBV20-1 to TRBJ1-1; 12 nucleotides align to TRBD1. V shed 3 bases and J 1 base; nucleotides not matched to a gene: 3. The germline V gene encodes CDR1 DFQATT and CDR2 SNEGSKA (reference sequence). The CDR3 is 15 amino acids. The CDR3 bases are TGCAGTGCTAGCGGGACAGGGGGCCGGAACACTGAAGCTTTCTTT. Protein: CSASGTGGRNTEAFF.

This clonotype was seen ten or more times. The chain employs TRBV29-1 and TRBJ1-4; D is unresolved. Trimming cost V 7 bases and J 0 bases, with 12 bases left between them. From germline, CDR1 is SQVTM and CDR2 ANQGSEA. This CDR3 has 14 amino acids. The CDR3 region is CSASDGTTNEKLFF. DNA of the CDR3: TGCAGCGCCTCGGATGGAACAACTAATGAAAAACTGTTTTTT.

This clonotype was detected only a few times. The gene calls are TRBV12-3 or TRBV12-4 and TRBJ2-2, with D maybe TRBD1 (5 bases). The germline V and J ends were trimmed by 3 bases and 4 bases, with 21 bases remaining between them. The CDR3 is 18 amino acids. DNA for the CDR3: TGTGCCAGCAGTTTTGGGGCAGGTATTCCTCGTGGCACCGGGGAGCTGTTTTTT. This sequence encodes CASSFGAGIPRGTGELFF.

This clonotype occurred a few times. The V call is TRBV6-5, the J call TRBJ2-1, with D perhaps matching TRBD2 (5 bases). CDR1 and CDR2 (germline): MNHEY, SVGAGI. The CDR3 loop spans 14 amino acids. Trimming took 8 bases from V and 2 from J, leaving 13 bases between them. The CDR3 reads CASGVSGAYNEQFF. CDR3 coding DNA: TGTGCCAGCGGGGTGAGCGGAGCCTACAATGAGCAGTTCTTC.